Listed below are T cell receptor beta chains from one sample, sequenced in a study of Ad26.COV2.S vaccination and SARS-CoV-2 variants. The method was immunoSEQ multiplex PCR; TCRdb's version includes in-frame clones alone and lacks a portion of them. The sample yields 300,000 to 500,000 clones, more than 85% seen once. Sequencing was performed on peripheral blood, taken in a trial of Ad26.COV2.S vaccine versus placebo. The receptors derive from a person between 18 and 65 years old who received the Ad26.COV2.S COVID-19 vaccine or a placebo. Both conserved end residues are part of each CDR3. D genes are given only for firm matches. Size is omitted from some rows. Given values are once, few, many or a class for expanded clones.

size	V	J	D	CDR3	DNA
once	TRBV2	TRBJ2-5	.	CASGQETQYF	TGTGCCAGCGGTCAAGAGACCCAGTACTTC
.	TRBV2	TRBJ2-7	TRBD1	CASTGTDEFYEQYF	TGTGCCAGCACCGGGACAGACGAATTCTACGAGCAGTACTTC
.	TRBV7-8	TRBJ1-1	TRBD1	CASSSDRGPMNTEAFF	TGTGCCAGCAGCTCGGACAGGGGGCCTATGAACACTGAAGCTTTCTTT
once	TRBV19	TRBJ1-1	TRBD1	CASTGTAGWTEAFF	TGTGCCAGTACCGGGACAGCCGGGTGGACTGAAGCTTTCTTT
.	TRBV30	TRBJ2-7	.	CASTRSPYEQYF	TGTGCCTCTACTAGAAGCCCCTACGAGCAGTACTTC
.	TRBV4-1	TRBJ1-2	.	CASSHNPRNVIGYTF	TGCGCCAGCAGCCATAACCCCCGCAACGTGATCGGCTACACCTTC
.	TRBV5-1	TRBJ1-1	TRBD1	CASSVDRVNTEAFF	TGCGCCAGCAGCGTGGACAGGGTTAACACTGAAGCTTTCTTT
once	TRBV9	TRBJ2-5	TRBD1	CASSPDRVETQYF	TGTGCCAGCAGCCCTGACAGGGTAGAGACCCAGTACTTC
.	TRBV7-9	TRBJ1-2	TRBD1	CASSLPGQGGGYTF	TGTGCCAGCAGCTTACCTGGACAGGGAGGTGGCTACACCTTC
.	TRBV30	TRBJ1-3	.	CAWTRVDSGNTIYF	TGTGCCTGGACCCGCGTAGACTCTGGAAACACCATATATTTT
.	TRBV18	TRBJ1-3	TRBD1	CASSEKTGLSGNTIYF	TGTGCCAGCTCAGAAAAGACAGGGCTCTCCGGAAACACCATATATTTT
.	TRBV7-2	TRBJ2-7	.	CASSLAGGGHNEQYF	TGTGCCAGCAGCTTAGCTGGGGGGGGGCACAACGAGCAGTACTTC
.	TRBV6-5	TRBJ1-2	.	CASSLGGSDYGYTF	TGTGCCAGCAGTTTGGGGGGGAGCGACTATGGCTACACCTTC
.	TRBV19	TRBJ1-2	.	CASSIGGSYGYTF	TGTGCCAGTAGTATCGGGGGATCCTATGGCTACACCTTC
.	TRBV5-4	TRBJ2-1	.	CASSPGSGINNNEQFF	TGTGCCAGCAGCCCTGGCTCCGGGATAAACAACAATGAGCAGTTCTTC
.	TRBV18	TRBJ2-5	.	CASSRYQETQYF	TGTGCCAGCTCAAGGTACCAAGAGACCCAGTACTTC
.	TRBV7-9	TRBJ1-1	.	CASSLNGQTTEAFF	TGTGCCAGCAGCTTGAACGGACAGACCACTGAAGCTTTCTTT
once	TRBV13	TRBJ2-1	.	CASSLTGIEQFF	TGTGCCAGCAGCCTCACAGGGATTGAGCAGTTCTTC
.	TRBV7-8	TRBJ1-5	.	CASSLAAGGNQPQHF	TGTGCCAGCAGCTTAGCAGCGGGGGGCAATCAGCCCCAGCATTTT
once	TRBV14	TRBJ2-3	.	CASSQLRGGTDTQYF	TGTGCCAGCAGCCAACTTCGGGGCGGCACAGATACGCAGTATTTT
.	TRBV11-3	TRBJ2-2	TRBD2	CASSLLAGVNTGELFF	TGTGCCAGCAGCCTTCTAGCGGGAGTGAACACCGGGGAGCTGTTTTTT
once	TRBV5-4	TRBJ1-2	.	CASSSTGTYGYTF	TGTGCCAGCAGCTCGACAGGTACCTATGGCTACACCTTC
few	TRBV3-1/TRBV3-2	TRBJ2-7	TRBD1	CASSSRQGTYEQYF	TGTGCCAGCAGCTCCCGACAGGGCACCTACGAGCAGTACTTC
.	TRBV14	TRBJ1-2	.	CASSQGPSYGYTF	TGTGCCAGCAGCCAAGGGCCATCCTATGGCTACACCTTC
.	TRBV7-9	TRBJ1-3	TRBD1	CASSRPGGSGNTIYF	TGTGCCAGCAGTCGTCCAGGGGGCTCTGGAAACACCATATATTTT
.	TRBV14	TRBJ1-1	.	CASSQDLGGRSEAFF	TGTGCCAGCAGCCAAGACTTAGGAGGAAGATCTGAAGCTTTCTTT
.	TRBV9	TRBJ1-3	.	CASSVAGFLSGNTIYF	TGTGCCAGCAGCGTAGCAGGATTTTTATCTGGAAACACCATATATTTT
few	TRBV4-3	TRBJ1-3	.	CASSQDTYSGNTIYF	TGCGCCAGCAGCCAAGACACTTACTCTGGAAACACCATATATTTT
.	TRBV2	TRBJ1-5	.	CASSVGENQPQHF	TGTGCCAGCAGTGTGGGGGAGAATCAGCCCCAGCATTTT
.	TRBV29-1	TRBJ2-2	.	CSTTWGAGELFF	TGCTCAACGACGTGGGGGGCCGGGGAGCTGTTTTTT
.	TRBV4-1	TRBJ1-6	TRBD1	CASSQPRGQGNSPLHF	TGCGCCAGCAGCCAACCCCGGGGACAGGGGAATTCACCCCTCCACTTT
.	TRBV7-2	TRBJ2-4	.	CASSLVEGVDIQYF	TGTGCCAGCAGCTTAGTTGAAGGGGTAGACATTCAGTACTTC
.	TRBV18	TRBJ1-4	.	CASSPLRNEKLFF	TGTGCCAGCTCACCGTTGCGGAATGAAAAACTGTTTTTT
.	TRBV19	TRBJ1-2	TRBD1	CASSAGQASARTF	TGTGCCAGTAGTGCGGGACAGGCTTCAGCCAGGACCTTC
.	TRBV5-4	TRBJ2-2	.	CASSTKTGNTGELFF	TGTGCCAGCAGCACCAAGACAGGGAACACCGGGGAGCTGTTTTTT
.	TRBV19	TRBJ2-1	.	CASSINFEQFF	TGTGCCAGTAGTATCAATTTTGAGCAGTTCTTC
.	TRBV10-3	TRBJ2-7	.	CAIRVEGNSYEQYF	TGTGCCATCAGGGTGGAGGGTAACTCCTACGAGCAGTACTTC
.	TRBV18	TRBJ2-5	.	CASSLRMGETQYF	TGTGCCAGCTCACTCAGGATGGGAGAGACCCAGTACTTC
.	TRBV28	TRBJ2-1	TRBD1	CASKTGGFDNEQFF	TGTGCCAGCAAGACAGGGGGTTTTGACAATGAGCAGTTCTTC
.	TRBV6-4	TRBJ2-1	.	CASSEVPKDEQFF	TGTGCCAGCAGTGAGGTCCCAAAGGATGAGCAGTTCTTC
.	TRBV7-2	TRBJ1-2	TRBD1	CASSLGNRGDDGYTF	TGTGCCAGCAGCTTAGGAAACAGGGGGGATGACGGCTACACCTTC
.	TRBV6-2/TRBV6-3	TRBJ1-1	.	CASNPGTYTEAFF	TGTGCCAGCAACCCCGGGACGTACACTGAAGCTTTCTTT
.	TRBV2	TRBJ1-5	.	CASSEIEDQPQHF	TGTGCCAGCAGTGAAATTGAGGACCAGCCCCAGCATTTT
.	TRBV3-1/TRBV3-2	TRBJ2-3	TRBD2	CASSQRLASSTDTQYF	TGTGCCAGCAGCCAACGACTAGCGTCTAGCACAGATACGCAGTATTTT
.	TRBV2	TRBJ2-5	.	CASKARVQETQYF	TGTGCCAGCAAAGCACGGGTTCAAGAGACCCAGTACTTC
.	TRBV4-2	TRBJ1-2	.	CASSRSRGTNYGYTF	TGTGCCAGCAGCCGAAGCCGGGGCACCAACTATGGCTACACCTTC
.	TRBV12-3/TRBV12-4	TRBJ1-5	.	CASSLGNQPQHF	TGTGCCAGCAGTTTGGGGAATCAGCCCCAGCATTTT
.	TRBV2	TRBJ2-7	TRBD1	CASRRTGLYEQYF	TGTGCCAGCAGAAGGACAGGGCTATACGAGCAGTACTTC
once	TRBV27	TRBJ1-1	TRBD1	CASSLGAGQGAFF	TGTGCCAGCAGTTTGGGAGCGGGACAGGGTGCTTTCTTT
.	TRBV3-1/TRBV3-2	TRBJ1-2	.	CASSQERGTTIRDYGYTF	TGTGCCAGCAGCCAAGAACGGGGTACGACGATTCGGGACTATGGCTACACCTTC
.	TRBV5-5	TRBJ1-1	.	CASSLGGRTEAFF	TGTGCCAGCAGCTTGGGGGGGCGGACTGAAGCTTTCTTT
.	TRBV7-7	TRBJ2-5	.	CASSIDGGQVETQYF	TGTGCCAGCAGCATAGACGGGGGCCAAGTTGAGACCCAGTACTTC
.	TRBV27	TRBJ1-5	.	CASSSRTVGQPQHF	TGTGCCAGCAGTTCTAGGACCGTGGGTCAGCCCCAGCATTTT
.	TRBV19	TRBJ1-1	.	CASSIQGMNTEAFF	TGTGCCAGTAGTATTCAGGGGATGAACACTGAAGCTTTCTTT
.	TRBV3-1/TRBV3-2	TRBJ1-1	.	CASSQVKNTEAFF	TGTGCCAGCAGCCAGGTGAAGAACACTGAAGCTTTCTTT
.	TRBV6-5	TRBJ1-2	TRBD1	CASSTTGGIGYTF	TGTGCCAGCAGTACAACAGGGGGCATTGGCTACACCTTC
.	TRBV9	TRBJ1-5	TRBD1	CASSSGQGAGQPQHF	TGTGCCAGCAGCTCGGGACAGGGGGCAGGGCAGCCCCAGCATTTT
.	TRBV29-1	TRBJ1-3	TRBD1	CSVDRGNTIYF	TGCAGCGTGGACAGGGGAAACACCATATATTTT
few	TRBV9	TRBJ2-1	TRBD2	CASSVSLAGLNEQFF	TGTGCCAGCAGCGTCTCCCTAGCGGGCCTCAATGAGCAGTTCTTC
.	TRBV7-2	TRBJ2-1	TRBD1	CASSLVRRGLNEQFF	TGTGCCAGCAGCTTAGTTCGCAGGGGGCTCAATGAGCAGTTCTTC